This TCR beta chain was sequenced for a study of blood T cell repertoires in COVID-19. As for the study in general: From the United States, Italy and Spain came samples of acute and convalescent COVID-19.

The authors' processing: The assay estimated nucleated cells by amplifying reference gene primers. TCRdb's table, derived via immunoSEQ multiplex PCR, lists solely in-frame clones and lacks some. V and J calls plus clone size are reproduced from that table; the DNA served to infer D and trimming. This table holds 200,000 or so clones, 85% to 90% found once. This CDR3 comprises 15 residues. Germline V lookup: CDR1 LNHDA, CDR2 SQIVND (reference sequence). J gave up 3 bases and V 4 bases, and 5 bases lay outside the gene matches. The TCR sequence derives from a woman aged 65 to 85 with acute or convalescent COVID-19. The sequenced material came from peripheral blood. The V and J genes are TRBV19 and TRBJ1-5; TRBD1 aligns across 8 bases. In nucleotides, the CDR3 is TGTGCCAGTAGTACCCGGACAGGGAACAATCAGCCCCAGCATTTT. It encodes CASSTRTGNNQPQHF.